This T cell receptor (beta chain) came from a study of cytomegalovirus exposure and HLA in healthy donors. Across the study: In an early release, HLA-typed donors contributed tens of millions of unique TCR sequences. Findings of the study overall: High sensitivity and specificity were reportedly achieved when the classifier diagnosed cytomegalovirus status.

Germline V gene sequence: CDR1 PRHDT, CDR2 FYEKMQ (reference sequence). V was pared by 4 bases and J by 1 base, with 6 bases of the junction left unmatched. The CDR3 has 15 amino acids. Turning to this clone: No antigen is known for it.

In the PCR, 60 Vbeta and 13 Jbeta primers were used. Profiled with immunoSEQ multiplex PCR; TCRdb holds only in-frame clones, not every one. The sample has roughly 100,000 clones, around three quarters seen once. J is TRBJ1-1 and V is TRBV13, with 7 bases lining up with TRBD1. This clonotype was sampled from a woman under 30 in good health and CMV-seropositive. Input material: PBMCs. The chain's CDR3 is CASSSTGTANTEAFF. CDR3 nucleotides: TGTGCCAGCAGCTCAACCGGGACAGCGAACACTGAAGCTTTCTTT.